This T cell receptor (beta chain) was recorded in a study of cytomegalovirus exposure and HLA in healthy donors. Background on the study: Among the roughly 400 donors who were genotyped, about 80% fell in the genetic ancestry cluster that is associated with self-reported Caucasian donors. The study's findings and limits: In a later analysis, the majority of CMV-associated beta chains seemingly showed HLA restriction. In a later analysis, donors in an Asian-associated ancestry cluster reportedly had fewer N-insertions in productive TCRs than the cohort mean.

It was with 60 Vbeta and 13 Jbeta primers that the PCR ran. Libraries were prepared by immunoSEQ multiplex PCR; TCRdb keeps only in-frame clonotypes and omits some of them. In all, the sample yields under 250,000 clones. The ends were cut back, 8 bases at V and 4 bases at J, with 11 bases in the middle. CDR1 and CDR2 (germline): MDHEN, SYDVKM. CDR3 length: 12 amino acids. About this clone itself: Its antigen is currently unknown.

Every donor was a healthy person donating bone marrow. Sequenced: PBMCs. The rearrangement joins TRBV28 to TRBJ1-1, with a weak D call TRBD1 (5 bases). The clonotype was recovered from a girl under 10 years old in good health and CMV-seropositive. The CDR3 spells CASVVGGTEAFF. The CDR3 coding sequence is TGTGCCAGCGTCGTCGGGGGCACTGAAGCTTTCTTT.